The T cell receptor (beta chain) under discussion was sequenced for a study of cytomegalovirus exposure and HLA in healthy donors. Overall study: Samples from HLA-typed donors yielded about 86 million unique TCRs in an early data release.

This clone was counted a single time. The antigen remains unidentified. The study, taken as a whole, reports: Specificity of three CMV-associated chains for CMV antigens was verified in vitro.

Per germline, CDR1 SGHRS and CDR2 YFSETQ. Germline trimming cut 4 bases from V and 2 bases from J; bases unmatched to any gene: 10. This CDR3 region has 16 residues. Amplification used 60 Vbeta primers and 13 Jbeta primers. The method was immunoSEQ multiplex PCR; TCRdb's version includes in-frame clones alone and lacks a portion of them. This table has over 100,000 clones, 76% appearing once. Though probably carrying unrecorded immune exposures, donors were nominally healthy at sampling. This chain links TRBV5-1 with TRBJ1-1; 8 bases are a match to TRBD1. Source material: PBMCs. The TCR comes from a female donor in good health and CMV-seropositive. The CDR3 region has the DNA TGCGCCAGCAGCCCCAGGACAGGGTACGGCAACACTGAAGCTTTCTTT. Amino acid sequence: CASSPRTGYGNTEAFF.